This T cell receptor beta chain was observed in a study of T cell responses to AZD1222 COVID-19 vaccine. The ends were cut back, 0 bases at V and 8 bases at J, with 8 bases in the middle. Germline CDR1 reads SGHNT; CDR2 reads YYREEE (reference sequence). This CDR3 region has 12 residues. Produced via immunoSEQ multiplex PCR; TCRdb's table is partial and in-frame only. The sample holds approximately 150,000 clones, roughly 87% seen once. The receptor comes from an adult who received the MenACWY meningococcal vaccine as a control. The chain is built from TRBV5-4 and TRBJ1-2; D ambiguous. This material consisted of peripheral blood, taken 28 days after the second dose of the MenACWY control vaccine. For the CDR3, the DNA is TGTGCCAGCAGCTTGGATAAGAGCGGCTACACCTTC. Translation gives CASSLDKSGYTF. The complete variable domain, with remaining parts taken from reference TRBV5-4 and TRBJ1-2, reads ETGVTQSPTHLIKTRGQQVTLRCSSQSGHNTVSWYQQALGQGPQFIFQYYREEENGRGNFPPRFSGLQFPNYSSELNVNALELDDSALYLCASSLDKSGYTFGSGTRLTVV.